A single sample is the source of the 26 T cell receptor beta chains below, sequenced in a study of tumor and adjacent non-tumor tissue in lung cancer. No cell sorting was done before RNA was extracted from the tissue. This non-tumor lung sample came from over 3 cm beyond the tumor edge. The library came from three nested PCR rounds adapted from ARM-PCR protocols. TCRdb re-analysed the multiplex PCR reads in MiXCR, keeping a single row per CDR3 protein. This sample has some 51,000 distinct CDR3 sequences, with around 59% found just once. The specimen was distant non-tumor lung tissue. These receptors originate from a woman between 65 and 79 years old with non-small cell lung cancer.

Turning to this clonotype: One end of the junction varies from germline; a read error may be responsible. V gene TRBV20-1 combines with J gene TRBJ2-1; 7 nucleotides line up with TRBD2. CDR1 and CDR2 (germline): DFQATT, SNEGSKA (reference sequence). The CDR3 is 15 amino acids. The CDR3 coding sequence is TGCAGAGCTAGAGCCAGAGGGAGGGTCAACAATGAGCAGTTCTTC. Protein sequence: CRARARGRVNNEQFF.

The chain's CDR3 is CASSSTGGAYNEQFF. The CDR3 bases are TGCGCCAGCAGCTCAACAGGGGGCGCCTACAATGAGCAGTTCTTC. The V and J genes are TRBV5-1 and TRBJ2-1, with TRBD1 matching 9 bases. CDR3 length equals 15 residues. Germline V gene lookup returns CDR1 SGHRS and CDR2 YFSETQ. Trimming removed 3 bases from V and 2 bases from J; junction bases left unmatched: 3. Filled out from reference TRBV5-1 and TRBJ2-1, the complete variable domain reads KAGVTQTPRYLIKTRGQQVTLSCSPISGHRSVSWYQQTPGQGLQFLFEYFSETQRNKGNFPGRFSGRQFSNSRSEMNVSTLELGDSALYLCASSSTGGAYNEQFFGPGTRLTVL.

This clonotype was observed at least ten times. In nucleotides, the CDR3 is TGTGCCAGCAAGTGGGGACCGGGGACCACAGATACGCAGTATTTT. Amino acid sequence: CASKWGPGTTDTQYF. The chain carries TRBV12-3 or TRBV12-4 and TRBJ2-3; D may match TRBD1 or TRBD2 (5 bases each). The length of the CDR3 is 15 residues. Between the trimmed V and J ends, which lost 7 bases and 2 bases, there was a span of 16 bases.

As to this clonotype: A read error may account for a junction end that differs from germline. The J gene is TRBJ2-2, the V gene TRBV12-3 or TRBV12-4; D may be TRBD2 (6 bases). The CDR3 consists of 17 residues. CDR3 region: CASSEYGGLTTSGELFF. CDR3 nucleotide sequence: TGTGCCAGCAGTGAGTACGGGGGATTAACCACATCCGGGGAGCTGTTCTTT.

On this clonotype itself: Its ends do not fully match the called genes, so a read error is possible. The chain is built from TRBV4-2 and TRBJ1-6; D remains unclear. Germline V gene lookup returns CDR1 LGHNA and CDR2 YNFKEQ. This CDR3 is built from 15 residues. This CDR3 is CVSSLWDGDNSPLQF. CDR3 DNA: TGTGTCAGCAGCCTATGGGATGGGGATAATTCACCCCTCCAGTTT.

In the case of this clonotype: With a much larger clone just one base away, this may be a read error. The chain is built from TRBV6-5 and TRBJ1-1; D might be TRBD1 (5 bases). The CDR3 is 15 amino acids. Germline CDR1 and CDR2: MNHEY and SVGAGI. CDR3 in amino acids: CASTSLGEVVTETFF. The CDR3 coding sequence is TGTGCCAGCACTTCCTTGGGGGAGGTGGTCACTGAAACTTTCTTT.

Details on this clonotype: Germline is not matched at one junction end, which may reflect a read error. V usage is TRBV6-5 and J usage is TRBJ2-3; TRBD1 is a possible D gene (5 bases). Germline CDR1 and CDR2: MNHEY and SVGAGI. The CDR3 has 15 amino acids. CDR3: CASSYSFMDTDTQCF. The CDR3 DNA reads as TGTGCCAGCAGTTACTCGTTTATGGACACGGATACGCAGTGTTTT.

This chain links TRBV29-1 with TRBJ2-5; 7 nucleotides match TRBD1. This CDR3 is built from 12 residues. V gave up 6 bases and J gave up 1 base; unmatched junction bases: 2. Germline assignment: CDR1 SQVTM and CDR2 ANQGSEA. CDR3 in DNA: TGCAGCGTCAAGGGGGCCCAAGAGACCCAGTACTTC. As protein: CSVKGAQETQYF.

The rearrangement joins TRBV10-3 to TRBJ1-5; 9 bases line up with TRBD1. The V segment lost 11 bases and the J segment 7 bases; nucleotides outside the gene matches: 21. Germline lookup yields CDR1 ENHRY and CDR2 SYGVKD. This CDR3 comprises 17 residues. CDR3 nucleotides: TGTGCCGTCTCCCAGGGGTTGGGACAGGGTGAACACCAGCCCCAGCATTTT. Amino acid sequence: CAVSQGLGQGEHQPQHF.

With regard to this clonotype: A much larger clone differs by one base, so this may be a read error. The rearrangement joins TRBV7-2 to TRBJ1-2; D remains unclear. There are 14 residues in the CDR3. The germline V gene has CDR1 SGHTA and CDR2 FQGNSA. Trimming shortened V by 5 bases and J by 8 bases, and 18 bases separated the two germline ends. CDR3 nucleotides: TGTGCCAGCAGCCCCTGTTCCTCTCCTCGAGGCTACACCTTC. As protein: CASSPCSSPRGYTF.

Regarding this clonotype: This likely comes from a read error, as the CDR3 has no conserved phenylalanine or tryptophan at its end. The chain is built from TRBV6-5 and TRBJ2-2; D unresolved. Germline-derived CDR1 and CDR2 are MNHEY and SVGAGI. The CDR3 has 13 residues. Trimming left V 7 bases short and J 4 bases short, with 10 bases between. Here the CDR3 DNA reads TGTGCCAGCAATCAAAGATTCACCGGGGAGCTGTTTTCT. Its translation is CASNQRFTGELFS.

This sequence joins TRBV6-5 and TRBJ2-6; 8 nucleotides line up with TRBD1. Looked up from germline, CDR1 is MNHEY and CDR2 is SVGAGI. CDR3 length equals 17 residues. The DNA of the CDR3 is TGTGCTAGCGCTTACTCACGGACAGGGTCTGGGGCCAACGTCCTGACTTTC. It translates to CASAYSRTGSGANVLTF.

A remark on this clonotype: The final CDR3 position lacks the conserved phenylalanine or tryptophan, pointing to a likely read error. V gene TRBV6-5 combines with J gene TRBJ1-2; D remains ambiguous. This CDR3 is 11 amino acids long. The V end was cut by 6 bases, the J end by 9 bases, with 11 bases between. The V gene's germline CDR1 is MNHEY and CDR2 SVGAGI. The chain's CDR3 is CASSGGYSYTS. The CDR3 DNA is TGTGCCAGCAGCGGAGGGTATAGCTACACCTCC.

Worth noting for this clonotype: Sequence at one end of the junction differs from germline and may be a read error. The V call is TRBV28, the J call TRBJ1-4; TRBD1 matches at 7 bases. CDR1 is MDHEN, CDR2 SYDVKM, per germline. The CDR3 extends over 19 amino acids. This CDR3 reads CASSFTRQGLVSTNKKLFF. The CDR3 DNA is TGTGCCAGCAGCTTTACCCGACAGGGATTAGTATCAACTAATAAAAAACTGTTCTTT. Supplemented by reference TRBV28 and TRBJ1-4, the full variable domain reads DVKVTQSSRYLVKRTGEKVFLECVQDMDHENMFWYRQDPGLGLRLIYFSYDVKMKEKGDIPEGYSVSREKKERFSLILESASTNQTSMYLCASSFTRQGLVSTNKKLFFGSGTQLSVL.

This clonotype showed up just once. One end of the junction does not line up with germline, which may come from a read error. V usage is TRBV7-9 and J usage is TRBJ2-1; no definite D call. Per the germline V gene, CDR1 is SEHNR and CDR2 is FQNEAQ (reference sequence). The CDR3 contains 15 residues. The DNA for the CDR3 is TGTGTCAGCACACCTGCGGAAATTTCCTACAATGAGCAGTTCTTC. Translated, it gives CVSTPAEISYNEQFF.

By sample share, this clonotype is medium-sized. V is TRBV11-3 and J is TRBJ2-7; D is possibly TRBD1 (6 bases). Germline assignment: CDR1 SGHNT and CDR2 YENEEA. V gave up 5 bases and J gave up 4 bases, with 15 bases separating them. The CDR3 contains 14 residues. The CDR3 DNA reads TGTGCCAGCAGCCCCTCGGGACAACCTTACGAGCAGTACTTC. It translates to CASSPSGQPYEQYF.

This clonotype was counted at least ten times. The chain recombines TRBV12-3 or TRBV12-4 with TRBJ2-5, with a possible D match to TRBD1 (6 bases). Trimming took 6 bases from V and 4 from J, leaving 9 bases between them. CDR3 size: 12 residues. For the CDR3, the DNA is TGTGCCAGCAGGCTAGGGGGAGAGACCCAGTACTTC. Its translation is CASRLGGETQYF.

In regard to this clonotype: The conserved phenylalanine or tryptophan normally closing the CDR3 is absent here, so this likely arose from a read error. The genes are TRBV6-1 and TRBJ1-5; D call uncertain. Trimming left V 1 base short and J 4 bases short, with 8 bases between. Germline CDR1 MNHNS, CDR2 SASEGT. This CDR3 region has 14 residues. CDR3 DNA: TGTGCCAGCAGTGAAGTGGACGGGAATCAGCCCCAGCATTCT. Its translation is CASSEVDGNQPQHS.

Many counts were recorded for this clonotype. The rearrangement joins TRBV24-1 to TRBJ2-3; 10 nucleotides line up with TRBD1. The germline gives CDR1 KGHDR, CDR2 SFDVKD. Losses at the gene ends were 6 bases for V and 4 bases for J; bases not matched to a gene: 3. This CDR3 has 14 residues. CDR3 DNA sequence: TGTGCCACCAGTAGACAGGGGGCGGCAGATACGCAGTATTTT. Its translation: CATSRQGAADTQYF.

As concerns this clonotype: It may be a read error: a sequence one base away is much more abundant. The CDR3 spells CSAGPGYEQYF. The CDR3, as DNA: TGCAGTGCCGGCCCCGGCTACGAGCAGTACTTC. J is TRBJ2-7 and V is TRBV20-1; D gene uncertain. The length of the CDR3 is 11 residues. Trimming left V 6 bases short and J 3 bases short, with 9 bases between. Germline CDR1 and CDR2: DFQATT and SNEGSKA (reference sequence).

A word on this clonotype: Germline and junction disagree at one end, which may indicate a read error. The V gene is TRBV6-5, the J gene TRBJ1-5; no definite D call. The CDR3 covers 14 residues. Germline V CDR1 and CDR2: MNHEY, SVGAGI. The CDR3 nucleotides read TGTGCCTGCAGGAATATAGGGCGCAATCAGCCCCAGCATTTT. It translates to CACRNIGRNQPQHF.

The rearrangement links TRBV6-5 to TRBJ1-1; D gene ambiguous. The V end was cut by 6 bases, the J end by 7 bases, with 15 bases between. CDR3 size: 13 residues. The germline CDR1 and CDR2 sequences are MNHEY and SVGAGI. The CDR3 is CASSPNYSIEAFF. Here the CDR3 DNA reads TGTGCCAGCAGCCCCAATTACAGTATTGAAGCTTTCTTT.

This clonotype showed up many times. The rearrangement joins TRBV5-1 to TRBJ1-2; no firm D call. CDR1 is SGHRS and CDR2 is YFSETQ in the germline V gene. V shed 1 base and J shed 3 bases, with 22 bases lying between them. The CDR3 length is 18 residues. The DNA for the CDR3 is TGCGCCAGCAGCTTGTCCACACTAGAACAGACGGGCCACTATGGCTACACCTTC. Translating it yields CASSLSTLEQTGHYGYTF.

V usage is TRBV11-3 and J usage is TRBJ2-3; 15 bases fit TRBD2. This CDR3 contains 15 residues. The V gene end was trimmed by 5 bases and the J gene end by 3 bases; junction bases not matched to a gene: 0. Germline CDR1 SGHNT, CDR2 YENEEA. The chain's CDR3 is CASSGTSGRTDTQYF. The CDR3 region has the DNA TGTGCCAGCAGCGGGACTAGCGGGAGGACAGATACGCAGTATTTT.

The V and J genes are TRBV12-3 or TRBV12-4 and TRBJ2-4; unclear D gene. The CDR3 is 12 residues long. The germline V and J ends were trimmed by 5 bases and 16 bases, with 18 bases remaining between them. Here the CDR3 DNA reads TGTGCCAGCAGTACCAATAGCAACATCCATTACTTC. Encoded protein: CASSTNSNIHYF.

To note about this clonotype: The junction and the germline gene differ at one end; a read error may be behind it. This chain uses TRBV11-1 with TRBJ2-1; D is ambiguous. CDR1 and CDR2 from the germline V gene are SGHAT and FQDESV (reference sequence). The CDR3 extends over 13 amino acids. CDR3 region: CTSSYLSWGELFF. The CDR3 region has the DNA TGTACCAGCAGCTACCTTTCCTGGGGTGAGCTGTTCTTC.